The 27 T cell receptor beta chains in this list originate from one sample, sequenced in a study of glioma-infiltrating T cells. TCR alpha and beta CDR3 regions were amplified from RNA using iRepertoire nested multiplex PCR. TCRdb re-called the multiplex PCR reads with MiXCR, one entry per CDR3 protein. The repertoire holds 20,000 to 25,000 distinct CDR3 sequences, with about 26% as singletons. Source material: glioma tissue, nonneoplastic brain tissue, or PBMCs (not recorded which). The receptors were sampled from a human donor with low-grade glioma or glioblastoma, undergoing nonglioma brain surgery, or in good health (not recorded which).

This clonotype occurred a few times. V gene TRBV14 combines with J gene TRBJ2-3; 8 bases are a match to TRBD2. The CDR3 covers 15 residues. Germline CDR1 SGHDN, CDR2 FVKESK. Germline trimming cut 5 bases from V and 3 bases from J; bases unmatched to any gene: 7. The CDR3 sequence is CASSFRGGRTDTQYF. DNA of the CDR3: TGTGCCAGCAGCTTCCGGGGGGGCCGAACAGATACGCAGTATTTT.

The chain combines TRBV7-9 with TRBJ2-5, with D uncertain. The germline CDR1 and CDR2 sequences are SEHNR and FQNEAQ (reference sequence). The CDR3 runs to 11 residues. V lost 5 bases to trimming and J lost 9 bases, with 10 bases between them. The CDR3: CASSRVGPQYF. CDR3 coding DNA: TGTGCCAGCAGCAGGGTCGGGCCCCAGTACTTC.

Relative to its sample, this clonotype is medium-sized. The V call is TRBV20-1, the J call TRBJ1-1; weak D call: TRBD1 (5 bases). The germline V gene encodes CDR1 DFQATT and CDR2 SNEGSKA (reference sequence). This CDR3 contains 13 residues. Trimming pared 4 bases from V and 5 bases from J, leaving 14 bases between. CDR3 sequence: CSAIWGKGTEAFF. The CDR3 coding sequence is TGCAGTGCTATCTGGGGTAAGGGGACTGAAGCTTTCTTT.

V usage is TRBV25-1 and J usage is TRBJ1-4; tentative D call: TRBD1 (6 bases). V was trimmed by 4 bases and J by 4 bases, leaving 19 bases between them. The germline V gene encodes CDR1 MGHDK and CDR2 SYGVNS. The CDR3 is 17 amino acids. The CDR3 DNA reads as TGTGCCAGCAGTGGGGGAACAGGGCAGGCTGGTAATGAAAAACTGTTTTTT. Translated, it gives CASSGGTGQAGNEKLFF.

This clonotype was detected only a few times. V is TRBV5-1 and J is TRBJ1-1; TRBD1 agrees at 8 bases. The CDR3 length is 14 residues. CDR1 is SGHRS, CDR2 YFSETQ, per germline. V lost 6 bases to trimming and J lost 0 bases; unmatched junction nucleotides: 4. The CDR3 DNA reads TGCGCCAGCAACCCAGGGGGCCTGAACACTGAAGCTTTCTTT. Translation: CASNPGGLNTEAFF.

This clonotype came up many times. V and J are TRBV27 and TRBJ2-1; TRBD1 agrees at 8 bases. CDR1 is MNHEY and CDR2 is SMNVEV in the germline V gene (reference sequence). This CDR3 is 15 amino acids long. The V and J ends lost 5 bases and 2 bases, in that order; junction bases with no gene match: 5. CDR3 protein: CASSDATGAYNEQFF. In DNA form, the CDR3 reads TGTGCCAGCAGTGACGCGACAGGGGCCTACAATGAGCAGTTCTTC.

On this clonotype: At one boundary the junction diverges from the germline segment, which might be a read error. The V gene is TRBV27, the J gene TRBJ1-5, with D unclear. The germline V gene has CDR1 MNHEY and CDR2 SMNVEV (reference sequence). The CDR3 consists of 16 residues. CDR3 in amino acids: CASSLLAHRGDQHQHF. The CDR3 DNA reads TGTGCCAGCAGTTTATTGGCTCATCGCGGCGATCAGCACCAGCATTTT.

This clonotype was detected many times. This chain links TRBV28 with TRBJ1-1; 8 nucleotides agree with TRBD1. Trimming removed 0 bases from V and 6 bases from J; junction bases left unmatched: 3. The length of the CDR3 is 14 residues. Germline V gene data show CDR1 as MDHEN and CDR2 as SYDVKM. The CDR3 DNA reads as TGTGCCAGCAGTTTATGGGGGACAGGAGCTGAAGCTTTCTTT. Protein sequence: CASSLWGTGAEAFF. Full variable domain (rest looked up from reference TRBV28 and TRBJ1-1): DVKVTQSSRYLVKRTGEKVFLECVQDMDHENMFWYRQDPGLGLRLIYFSYDVKMKEKGDIPEGYSVSREKKERFSLILESASTNQTSMYLCASSLWGTGAEAFFGQGTRLTVV.

The chain links TRBV6-1 to TRBJ2-7; 13 positions match TRBD2. This CDR3 is 15 amino acids long. The ends lost 6 bases at V and 4 bases at J; junction bases unmatched: 6. CDR1 and CDR2 (germline): MNHNS, SASEGT. This CDR3 is CASRATSGGPYEQYF. CDR3 DNA: TGTGCCAGCAGGGCGACTAGCGGGGGGCCTTACGAGCAGTACTTC.

Many counts were recorded for this clonotype. The CDR3 sequence: CASSLDRGTQYF. In DNA, the CDR3 is TGTGCCAGCAGCTTAGACCGGGGTACGCAGTATTTT. The chain couples TRBV7-2 to TRBJ2-3; D is perhaps TRBD2 (5 bases). V was trimmed by 1 base and J by 8 bases, leaving 7 bases between them. CDR1 SGHTA and CDR2 FQGNSA come from the germline V gene. The CDR3 consists of 12 residues.

This clonotype was seen ten or more times. The chain uses TRBV20-1 and TRBJ2-7, with D unresolved. V was shortened by 4 bases and J by 0 bases, with 10 bases between the two germline ends. CDR1 and CDR2 from the germline V gene are DFQATT and SNEGSKA (reference sequence). This CDR3 has 13 amino acids. This chain's CDR3 is CSANVGNSYEQYF. CDR3 sequence (DNA): TGCAGTGCTAATGTGGGGAACTCCTACGAGCAGTACTTC.

Details on this clonotype: A much larger clone differs by one base, so this may be a read error. The V call is TRBV6-2 or TRBV6-3, the J call TRBJ2-7; D possibly corresponds to TRBD1 (7 bases). This CDR3 has 15 residues. Germline V CDR1 and CDR2: MNHEY, SVGEGT. V was pared by 2 bases and J by 2 bases, with 13 bases between. The CDR3 region is CASSYIGGGPYEQYF. The DNA of the CDR3 is TGTGCCAGCAGTTACATTGGAGGGGGCCCCTACGAGCAGTACTTC.

In its sample, this clonotype was seen many times. The chain uses TRBV27 and TRBJ2-1, with 10 bases lining up with TRBD2. This CDR3 has 14 amino acids. Trimming at V came to 3 bases and at J to 5 bases, leaving 1 base not matched to a gene. CDR1 is MNHEY and CDR2 is SMNVEV in the germline V gene (reference sequence). CDR3 bases: TGTGCCAGCAGTTTTAGCGGGGGGAACAATGAGCAGTTCTTC. It is translated as CASSFSGGNNEQFF.

Ten or more counts support this clonotype. The rearrangement joins TRBV28 to TRBJ1-2; TRBD1 aligns across 9 bases. The V and J ends lost 10 bases and 8 bases, in that order; junction bases with no gene match: 11. CDR1 is MDHEN and CDR2 is SYDVKM in the germline V gene. The CDR3 has 13 residues. The CDR3 spells CATRDRAGSGYTF. CDR3 nucleotide sequence: TGTGCCACTCGGGACAGGGCTGGATCGGGCTACACCTTC.

This clonotype appeared many times. This chain joins TRBV20-1 and TRBJ2-3, with 8 bases aligning to TRBD2. The CDR3 runs 15 residues. Trimming cost V 5 bases and J 4 bases; bases outside gene matches: 11. Germline values: CDR1 DFQATT, CDR2 SNEGSKA (reference sequence). The CDR3 spells CSASLGGGIADTQYF. Written as DNA, the CDR3 is TGCAGTGCTTCCTTGGGCGGGGGGATCGCAGATACGCAGTATTTT.

Turning to this clonotype: A much larger clone lies one base from this, so it may be a read error. The chain joins TRBV27 to TRBJ2-3; D might be TRBD2 (6 bases). The V gene lost 5 bases and the J gene lost 1 base, with 10 bases spanning the gap. The CDR3 covers 14 residues. CDR1 and CDR2 (germline): MNHEY, SMNVEV (reference sequence). CDR3 residues: CASSHTGGTDTQYF. The CDR3 bases are TGTGCCAGCAGTCACACGGGGGGCACAGATACGCAGTATTTT.

As concerns this clonotype: Given a much more abundant clone one base away, this may be a read error. This rearrangement joins TRBV24-1 to TRBJ2-7; 7 nucleotides match TRBD1. This CDR3 spans 16 amino acids. J lost 7 bases, V lost 3 bases, and 14 bases had no gene match. CDR1 and CDR2 (germline): KGHDR, SFDVKD. In DNA form, the CDR3 reads TGTGCCACCAGTGATGCCCCAGGGGGTTGGTTGAATGAGCAGTACTTC. Its protein is CATSDAPGGWLNEQYF.

This clonotype was seen repeatedly, ten times or more. This chain joins TRBV25-1 and TRBJ1-2; D is ambiguous. The CDR3 runs to 13 residues. CDR1 and CDR2 from the germline V gene are MGHDK and SYGVNS. V was shortened by 4 bases and J by 4 bases, with 10 bases between the two germline ends. CDR3 in amino acids: CASSGGFTYGYTF. Here the CDR3 DNA reads TGTGCCAGCAGTGGAGGGTTTACCTATGGCTACACCTTC.

This clonotype was detected only a few times. The chain is built from TRBV20-1 and TRBJ2-3, with D unresolved. This CDR3 spans 15 amino acids. Germline CDR1 is DFQATT and CDR2 is SNEGSKA (reference sequence). Trimming removed 0 bases at V and 1 base at J, with 11 bases between. CDR3 sequence: CSARDQKAGTDTQYF. As DNA, the CDR3 is TGCAGTGCTAGAGATCAAAAGGCGGGCACAGATACGCAGTATTTT.

Concerning this clonotype: Given a much more abundant clone one base away, this may be a read error. The DNA of the CDR3 is TGTGCCAGCAGCACCGGGACAAGGGCCGGGGAGATGTTTTTT. It encodes CASSTGTRAGEMFF. The chain employs TRBV12-3 or TRBV12-4 and TRBJ2-2; possibly TRBD1 for D (6 bases). This CDR3 is built from 14 residues.

The sample holds a few counts of this clonotype. The V and J genes are TRBV12-3 or TRBV12-4 and TRBJ2-1, with 10 bases lining up with TRBD2. The length of the CDR3 is 14 residues. The V and J ends lost 1 base and 9 bases, in that order; junction bases with no gene match: 3. For the CDR3, the DNA is TGTGCCAGCAGTTTAGTAGCGGGGGGCGCTGAGCAGTTCTTC. Translation: CASSLVAGGAEQFF.

This clonotype was counted a single time. The chain uses TRBV5-4 and TRBJ2-7, with 10 bases identical to TRBD1. J gave up 1 base and V 1 base, and 5 bases lay outside the gene matches. The CDR3 runs 16 residues. Germline V gene data show CDR1 as SGHNT and CDR2 as YYREEE (reference sequence). The CDR3 coding sequence is TGTGCCAGCAGCTTGAACCCGGGACAGGGGTCCTACGAGCAGTACTTC. Its protein product is CASSLNPGQGSYEQYF.

The chain carries TRBV7-9 and TRBJ2-2; D is perhaps TRBD2 (5 bases). V lost 6 bases and J 1 base, leaving 9 bases between the germline ends. The CDR3 length is 14 residues. In germline, CDR1 is SEHNR, CDR2 FQNEAQ (reference sequence). The CDR3 DNA reads as TGTGCCAGCAGGGCCCGGGGGAACACCGGGGAGCTGTTTTTT. Translation: CASRARGNTGELFF. The variable domain in full, completed from reference TRBV7-9 and TRBJ2-2, reads DTGVSQNPRHKITKRGQNVTFRCDPISEHNRLYWYRQTLGQGPEFLTYFQNEAQLEKSRLLSDRFSAERPKGSFSTLEIQRTEQGDSAMYLCASRARGNTGELFFGEGSRLTVL.

This clonotype was detected many times. V gene TRBV19 combines with J gene TRBJ1-1; no clear D gene. This CDR3 has 14 amino acids. V dropped 1 base and J dropped 7 bases, with 13 bases sitting between them. In germline, CDR1 is LNHDA, CDR2 SQIVND (reference sequence). The CDR3 sequence: CASSIVRQNYEAFF. DNA for the CDR3: TGTGCCAGTAGTATAGTGAGGCAGAACTATGAAGCTTTCTTT.

By share, this clonotype ranks as medium-sized. The chain employs TRBV28 and TRBJ2-7; D is uncertain. The CDR3 has 11 residues. The V end lost 6 bases, the J end lost 3 bases, and 6 bases lay between the germline ends. CDR1 is MDHEN, CDR2 SYDVKM, per germline. DNA of the CDR3: TGTGCCAGCAGCCGCCGCTACGAGCAGTACTTC. It translates to CASSRRYEQYF.

The chain joins TRBV2 to TRBJ1-5; unclear D gene. Germline CDR1 and CDR2: SNHLY and FYNNEI. Trimming stripped 4 bases from V and 5 bases from J, with 24 bases between. CDR3 length: 18 amino acids. The CDR3 is CASSGQSGAPIFYQPQHF. Here the CDR3 DNA reads TGTGCCAGCAGTGGTCAGTCGGGCGCCCCGATATTCTATCAGCCCCAGCATTTT. Together with reference TRBV2 and TRBJ1-5, the CDR3 gives the full variable domain: EPEVTQTPSHQVTQMGQEVILRCVPISNHLYFYWYRQILGQKVEFLVSFYNNEISEKSEIFDDQFSVERPDGSNFTLKIRSTKLEDSAMYFCASSGQSGAPIFYQPQHFGDGTRLSIL.

This clonotype was counted between two and nine times. V gene TRBV2 combines with J gene TRBJ1-2, with a tentative D call TRBD1 (6 bases). This CDR3 is 14 amino acids long. Trimming cost V 6 bases and J 8 bases, with 19 bases left between them. The germline V gene has CDR1 SNHLY and CDR2 FYNNEI. This CDR3 is CASRQAGESEGYTF. Here the CDR3 DNA reads TGTGCCAGCAGACAGGCAGGGGAATCGGAGGGCTACACCTTC.